Following are 27 T cell receptor beta chains from one sample sequenced in a study of cytomegalovirus exposure and HLA in healthy donors. Researchers ran the PCR with 60 Vbeta and 13 Jbeta primers. Measured with immunoSEQ multiplex PCR; TCRdb has only the in-frame clones, and not every one. The sample shows over 85,000 clones, 81% of them seen only once. Material for sequencing was PBMCs. The receptors here all came from a man aged 40-55 years in good health and CMV-seropositive.

The chain combines TRBV9 with TRBJ2-1; possible D gene TRBD1, 6 bases. Germline V gives CDR1 SGDLS, CDR2 YYNGEE. V lost 3 bases and J lost 2, with 12 bases in between. The CDR3 extends over 15 amino acids. The CDR3 bases are TGTGCCAGCAGCGCTGCGACAGGCCCCTACAATGAGCAGTTCTTC. This sequence encodes CASSAATGPYNEQFF.

V and J are TRBV6-5 and TRBJ1-4; 8 bases line up with TRBD1. V shed 8 bases and J 4 bases; nucleotides not matched to a gene: 0. The CDR3 loop spans 12 amino acids. Germline V gives CDR1 MNHEY, CDR2 SVGAGI. This CDR3 reads CASGQGNEKLFF. The CDR3 DNA is TGTGCCAGCGGACAGGGTAATGAAAAACTGTTTTTT.

The chain joins TRBV6-5 to TRBJ2-2, with D uncertain. The germline V gene encodes CDR1 MNHEY and CDR2 SVGAGI. Deletions cut 7 bases from V and 7 bases from J, with 13 bases between. The CDR3 is made up of 13 amino acids. This chain's CDR3 is CASTPAGGGELFF. The CDR3 region has the DNA TGTGCCAGCACCCCCGCCGGTGGCGGGGAGCTGTTTTTT.

The chain links TRBV5-1 to TRBJ1-1; D unresolved. The V end was cut by 4 bases, the J end by 3 bases, with 10 bases between. The CDR3 runs 13 residues. Per germline, CDR1 SGHRS and CDR2 YFSETQ. Here the CDR3 DNA reads TGCGCCAGCAGCCCCAACGAGGACACTGAAGCTTTCTTT. Translating it yields CASSPNEDTEAFF. Combining the CDR3 with reference TRBV5-1 and TRBJ1-1 gives the whole variable domain KAGVTQTPRYLIKTRGQQVTLSCSPISGHRSVSWYQQTPGQGLQFLFEYFSETQRNKGNFPGRFSGRQFSNSRSEMNVSTLELGDSALYLCASSPNEDTEAFFGQGTRLTVV.

This sequence joins TRBV11-2 and TRBJ1-3, with 8 positions matching TRBD1. V lost 3 bases and J lost 4; bases outside the gene matches: 8. This CDR3 has 16 amino acids. Germline loops: CDR1 SGHAT, CDR2 FQNNGV. The CDR3 sequence: CASSFHGQGIGNTIYF. CDR3 in DNA: TGTGCCAGCAGCTTTCACGGACAGGGTATCGGAAACACCATATATTTT.

CDR3 bases: TGTGCCGGAGATGGTGACGGATTTTATGGCTACACCTTC. It codes for CAGDGDGFYGYTF. The J gene is TRBJ1-2, the V gene TRBV6-4; D is ambiguous. The V end lost 11 bases, the J end lost 5 bases, and 18 bases lay between the germline ends. The germline gives CDR1 MRHNA, CDR2 SNTAGT. There are 13 residues in the CDR3.

CDR3 coding DNA: TGTGCCAGTAGCCCAGGCGCTCGGCAAAAACTGTTTTTT. Protein sequence: CASSPGARQKLFF. The chain uses TRBV19 and TRBJ1-4; no reliable D call. This CDR3 comprises 13 residues. With 6 bases removed from V and 9 bases from J, the gap between germline ends came to 14 bases. From germline, CDR1 is LNHDA and CDR2 SQIVND (reference sequence).

J is TRBJ1-2 and V is TRBV29-1; D gene uncertain. Trimming left V 4 bases short and J 8 bases short, with 17 bases between. The CDR3 extends over 13 amino acids. Germline V gives CDR1 SQVTM, CDR2 ANQGSEA. The CDR3 is CSVAKSRGEGYTF. The CDR3 coding sequence is TGCAGCGTTGCAAAGAGCCGGGGAGAGGGCTACACCTTC.

In its sample, this clone was seen a few times. The J gene is TRBJ1-1, the V gene TRBV19, with 8 nucleotides matching TRBD1. Germline trimming cut 7 bases from V and 4 bases from J; bases unmatched to any gene: 5. Looked up from germline, CDR1 is LNHDA and CDR2 is SQIVND (reference sequence). The CDR3 covers 13 residues. Here the CDR3 reads CASIRTGSTEAFF. CDR3 in DNA: TGTGCCAGTATCCGGACAGGGTCCACTGAAGCTTTCTTT.

This clone was observed a few times. The J gene is TRBJ2-1, the V gene TRBV5-6, with 9 nucleotides matching TRBD1. V lost 4 bases to trimming and J lost 7 bases; unmatched junction nucleotides: 9. The CDR3 has 15 amino acids. From germline, CDR1 is SGHDT and CDR2 YYEEEE. The CDR3 region is CASSTPGQGWNEQFF. The CDR3 bases are TGTGCCAGCAGCACCCCGGGACAGGGATGGAATGAGCAGTTCTTC.

This chain links TRBV6-4 with TRBJ1-5, with a possible D match to TRBD1 (6 bases). V lost 2 bases to trimming and J lost 9 bases, with 14 bases between them. CDR3 length: 14 residues. Germline CDR1 and CDR2: MRHNA and SNTAGT. The CDR3 sequence: CASSDKGGQLPQHF. The CDR3 region has the DNA TGTGCCAGCAGTGACAAGGGGGGGCAGCTGCCCCAGCATTTT.

This chain uses TRBV7-9 with TRBJ2-3, with D possibly TRBD2 on 7 matching bases. The CDR3 has 14 amino acids. With 5 bases removed from V and 5 bases from J, the gap between germline ends came to 14 bases. CDR1 and CDR2 (germline): SEHNR, FQNEAQ (reference sequence). The CDR3, as DNA: TGTGCCAGCAGCGTCTCGGGGGGCTTAGATACGCAGTATTTT. Its translation is CASSVSGGLDTQYF. The whole variable domain, remainder taken from reference TRBV7-9 and TRBJ2-3, is DTGVSQNPRHKITKRGQNVTFRCDPISEHNRLYWYRQTLGQGPEFLTYFQNEAQLEKSRLLSDRFSAERPKGSFSTLEIQRTEQGDSAMYLCASSVSGGLDTQYFGPGTRLTVL.

The V call is TRBV2, the J call TRBJ2-3; D unclear. The CDR3 runs to 12 residues. The V gene lost 2 bases and the J gene lost 10 bases, with 10 bases spanning the gap. In germline, CDR1 is SNHLY, CDR2 FYNNEI. In nucleotides, the CDR3 is TGTGCCAGCAGTGAAAGAACACATCCGCAGTATTTT. Residues: CASSERTHPQYF.

The chain recombines TRBV27 with TRBJ2-7; TRBD1 aligns across 7 bases. CDR1 is MNHEY and CDR2 is SMNVEV in the germline V gene (reference sequence). The junction had 10 bases not matched to a gene; V was cut back by 4 bases and J by 7 bases. The CDR3 has 14 residues. CDR3 DNA sequence: TGTGCCAGCAGTTCCGGGACAGCGCTCCAGGAGCAGTACTTC. Translating it yields CASSSGTALQEQYF.

V gene TRBV28 combines with J gene TRBJ1-5, with TRBD1 matching over 7 bases. The V gene's germline CDR1 is MDHEN and CDR2 SYDVKM. The CDR3 runs to 14 residues. Losses at the gene ends were 5 bases for V and 2 bases for J; bases not matched to a gene: 3. Here the CDR3 DNA reads TGTGCCAGCAGTGAGGGGGCTCGCAATCAGCCCCAGCATTTT. Translated, it gives CASSEGARNQPQHF.

The CDR3 bases are TGTGCCAGTAGTTCTGCAGGGGGCAATGAGCAGTTCTTC. This gives the protein CASSSAGGNEQFF. V gene TRBV19 combines with J gene TRBJ2-1, with 7 bases fitting TRBD1. Per the germline V gene, CDR1 is LNHDA and CDR2 is SQIVND (reference sequence). The CDR3 has 13 residues. The V segment lost 5 bases and the J segment 6 bases; nucleotides outside the gene matches: 4.

This clone showed up just a few times. This chain joins TRBV6-1 and TRBJ1-2; no clear D. Trimming removed 5 bases from V and 7 bases from J, with 14 bases in between. CDR1 and CDR2 (germline): MNHNS, SASEGT. This CDR3 is built from 13 residues. The CDR3 loop reads CASSLLEGAGYTF. The CDR3 DNA sequence: TGTGCCAGCAGTCTTCTGGAGGGAGCTGGCTACACCTTC.

The chain links TRBV30 to TRBJ1-5; 7 bases align to TRBD1. The germline CDR1 and CDR2 sequences are GTSNPN and SVGIG (reference sequence). This CDR3 contains 15 residues. V shed 4 bases, J shed 3 bases, and the junction held 9 bases outside the gene matches. CDR3 sequence: CAWNYGTAFNQPQHF. In DNA, the CDR3 is TGTGCCTGGAATTATGGGACAGCCTTCAATCAGCCCCAGCATTTT. Drawing the rest from reference TRBV30 and TRBJ1-5, the complete variable domain is SQTIHQWPATLVQPVGSPLSLECTVEGTSNPNLYWYRQAAGRGLQLLFYSVGIGQISSEVPQNLSASRPQDRQFILSSKKLLLSDSGFYLCAWNYGTAFNQPQHFGDGTRLSIL.

The chain uses TRBV27 and TRBJ1-1, with D unresolved. The CDR3 consists of 13 residues. V lost 3 bases to trimming and J lost 1 base, with 6 bases between them. CDR1 is MNHEY and CDR2 is SMNVEV in the germline V gene (reference sequence). The CDR3 sequence: CASSFLWNTEAFF. DNA for the CDR3: TGTGCCAGCAGTTTCCTGTGGAACACTGAAGCTTTCTTT.

The V gene is TRBV6-5, the J gene TRBJ1-1; the D gene is possibly TRBD1 (6 bases). The CDR3 consists of 14 residues. Germline V gives CDR1 MNHEY, CDR2 SVGAGI. V lost 4 bases to trimming and J lost 5 bases, with 14 bases between them. CDR3 DNA sequence: TGTGCCAGCAGTTCCGGACAGCAGTCGACTGAAGCTTTCTTT. Translation: CASSSGQQSTEAFF.

The V gene is TRBV7-8, the J gene TRBJ2-5, with D maybe TRBD1 (5 bases). Germline V lookup: CDR1 SGHVS, CDR2 FQNEAQ. This CDR3 has 14 residues. V lost 8 bases and J 3 bases, leaving 16 bases between the germline ends. CDR3 region: CASLRGRTKETQYF. The DNA for the CDR3 is TGTGCCAGCTTAAGGGGCAGGACGAAAGAGACCCAGTACTTC.

The V gene is TRBV29-1, the J gene TRBJ1-5; 7 bases are shared with TRBD1. The trim removed 6 bases at V and 5 bases at J, leaving 7 bases unmatched. The CDR3 extends over 13 amino acids. Germline assignment: CDR1 SQVTM and CDR2 ANQGSEA. The CDR3 DNA is TGCAGCGTCCAGGGGGATTTCGATCAGCCCCAGCATTTT. This gives the protein CSVQGDFDQPQHF.

The chain links TRBV5-1 to TRBJ2-5, with TRBD2 identical over 8 bases. The ends lost 0 bases at V and 11 bases at J; junction bases unmatched: 12. CDR3 size: 15 residues. The germline V gene encodes CDR1 SGHRS and CDR2 YFSETQ. The CDR3 DNA is TGCGCCAGCAGCTTGGCCACCGGGGGGGCCGGGGAGCAGTACTTC. This translates into CASSLATGGAGEQYF.

The J gene is TRBJ2-3, the V gene TRBV9, with 11 bases that match TRBD2. The CDR3 totals 16 residues. V gave up 2 bases and J gave up 2 bases; unmatched junction bases: 4. Germline values: CDR1 SGDLS, CDR2 YYNGEE. CDR3 in amino acids: CASSVPSGRFTDTQYF. Here the CDR3 DNA reads TGTGCCAGCAGCGTCCCTAGCGGGAGGTTCACAGATACGCAGTATTTT.

The CDR3 nucleotides are TGTGCCAGCAGTTCCCGACTAGCGGGAGGAAGACACGAGCAGTACTTC. This sequence encodes CASSSRLAGGRHEQYF. The chain links TRBV28 to TRBJ2-7, with TRBD2 matching 13 bases. The V and J ends lost 4 bases and 5 bases, in that order; junction bases with no gene match: 8. This CDR3 is 16 amino acids long. The germline V gene encodes CDR1 MDHEN and CDR2 SYDVKM.

V and J are TRBV4-1 and TRBJ1-1; the match to TRBD1 covers 11 bases. The CDR3 sequence is 14 residues long. Germline lookup yields CDR1 MGHRA and CDR2 YSYEKL. The ends lost 4 bases at V and 10 bases at J; junction bases unmatched: 8. The CDR3 reads CASSRTGGPRGAFF. The CDR3 DNA is TGCGCCAGCAGCCGGACAGGGGGCCCACGGGGAGCTTTCTTT.

The V gene is TRBV5-8, the J gene TRBJ2-1, with TRBD2 as a possible D gene (6 bases). Germline assignment: CDR1 SGHTS and CDR2 YDEGEE. The CDR3 consists of 15 residues. V lost 4 bases and J lost 2, with 13 bases in between. The CDR3 DNA reads TGTGCCAGCAGCCTCCTAGCGTTCGCCTACAATGAGCAGTTCTTC. The encoded protein is CASSLLAFAYNEQFF.